This T cell receptor beta chain was captured in a study of T cell responses to AZD1222 COVID-19 vaccine. The study's findings and limits: Regions left unmutated in variants are reportedly the target of nearly half of spike-specific TCRs.

CDR3 size: 15 residues. Trimming left V 1 base short and J 5 bases short, with 12 bases between. Germline V gene lookup returns CDR1 SEHNR and CDR2 FQNEAQ (reference sequence). TCRdb keeps only in-frame clones here, not all; method: immunoSEQ multiplex PCR. This table has 60,000 to 100,000 clones, about 92% appearing once. In the case of this clone: What it recognizes is unknown.

The V and J genes are TRBV7-9 and TRBJ2-1; tentatively, D is TRBD2 (5 bases). The sequencing used peripheral blood, collected on day 0 of MenACWY control vaccination. This TCR came from an adult in good health. CDR3 loop: CASSLGVSADNEQFF. CDR3 coding DNA: TGTGCCAGCAGCTTAGGGGTTAGCGCCGACAATGAGCAGTTCTTC.